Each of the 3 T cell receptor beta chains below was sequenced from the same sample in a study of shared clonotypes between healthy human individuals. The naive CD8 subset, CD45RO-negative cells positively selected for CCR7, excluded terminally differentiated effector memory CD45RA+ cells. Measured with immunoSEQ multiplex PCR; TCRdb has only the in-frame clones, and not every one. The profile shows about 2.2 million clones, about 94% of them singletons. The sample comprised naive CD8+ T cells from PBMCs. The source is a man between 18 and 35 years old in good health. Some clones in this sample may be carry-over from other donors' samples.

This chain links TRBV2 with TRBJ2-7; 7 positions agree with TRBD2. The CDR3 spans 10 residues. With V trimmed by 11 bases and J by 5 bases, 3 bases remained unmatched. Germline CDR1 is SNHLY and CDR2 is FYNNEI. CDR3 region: CAFGGDEQYF. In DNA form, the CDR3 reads TGTGCCTTTGGGGGGGACGAGCAGTACTTC.

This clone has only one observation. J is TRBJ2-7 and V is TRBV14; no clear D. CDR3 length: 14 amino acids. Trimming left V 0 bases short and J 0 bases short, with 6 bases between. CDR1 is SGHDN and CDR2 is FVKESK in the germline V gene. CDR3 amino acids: CASSQDVYSYEQYF. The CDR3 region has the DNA TGTGCCAGCAGCCAAGATGTCTACTCCTACGAGCAGTACTTC.

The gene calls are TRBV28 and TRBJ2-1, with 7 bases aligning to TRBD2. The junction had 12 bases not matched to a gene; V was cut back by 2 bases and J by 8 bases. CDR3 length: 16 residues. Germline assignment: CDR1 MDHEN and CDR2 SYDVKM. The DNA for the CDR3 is TGTGCCAGCAGTTTACCAAGGCGGGAGATGGTGGATGAGCAGTTCTTC. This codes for CASSLPRREMVDEQFF.